This T cell receptor (beta chain) emerged from a study of OX40 agonist ivuxolimab in advanced cancers. The wider study: At doses from 0.01 to 10 mg/kg, patients were given intravenous ivuxolimab every 2 weeks. The dose-escalation cohort was around 83% male, with a mean age of 60 years, ranging roughly 20 to 90. Anti-PD-1, anti-PD-L1 or anti-CTLA-4 therapy given earlier was allowed, and around 40% had some.

Clones were sequenced by immunoSEQ multiplex PCR, and TCRdb holds only the in-frame ones, with some missing. The repertoire includes some 30,000 clones, around 80% of them detected once, and around 16% sits in the top ten. Germline trimming cut 7 bases from V and 6 bases from J; bases unmatched to any gene: 4. The germline CDR1 and CDR2 sequences are MGHRA and YSYEKL. The CDR3 totals 13 residues. The chain carries TRBV4-1 and TRBJ1-1; 11 positions agree with TRBD1. The clonotype originates from an adult with an advanced solid tumor such as melanoma, head and neck, liver or kidney cancer. This specimen was CD4+ or CD8+ T cells sorted from blood, taken in a trial of the OX40 agonist ivuxolimab. In DNA, the CDR3 is TGCGCCAGCAAGGACAGGGGGCAGTCTGAAGCTTTCTTT. Its protein product is CASKDRGQSEAFF.